This T cell receptor (beta chain) was sequenced for a study of T cell changes during pregnancy in multiple sclerosis. The V and J ends lost 1 base and 0 bases respectively, with 14 bases between them. Germline CDR1 reads KGHSH; CDR2 reads LQKENI. The CDR3 totals 17 residues. Sequenced by immunoSEQ multiplex PCR; TCRdb stores in-frame clones only, minus some. The table includes roughly 42,000 clones, 75% to 95% detected once. The V and J genes are TRBV18 and TRBJ2-3, with a weak D call TRBD1 (6 bases). Sample: CD4+ T cells from peripheral blood mononuclear cells, taken in the second trimester of pregnancy. The receptor was isolated from a female donor in good health, enrolled as a control in a pregnancy study. The CDR3 region has the DNA TGTGCCAGCTCACCACTCCTGGGACAACAAAGCACAGATACGCAGTATTTT. Protein sequence: CASSPLLGQQSTDTQYF.